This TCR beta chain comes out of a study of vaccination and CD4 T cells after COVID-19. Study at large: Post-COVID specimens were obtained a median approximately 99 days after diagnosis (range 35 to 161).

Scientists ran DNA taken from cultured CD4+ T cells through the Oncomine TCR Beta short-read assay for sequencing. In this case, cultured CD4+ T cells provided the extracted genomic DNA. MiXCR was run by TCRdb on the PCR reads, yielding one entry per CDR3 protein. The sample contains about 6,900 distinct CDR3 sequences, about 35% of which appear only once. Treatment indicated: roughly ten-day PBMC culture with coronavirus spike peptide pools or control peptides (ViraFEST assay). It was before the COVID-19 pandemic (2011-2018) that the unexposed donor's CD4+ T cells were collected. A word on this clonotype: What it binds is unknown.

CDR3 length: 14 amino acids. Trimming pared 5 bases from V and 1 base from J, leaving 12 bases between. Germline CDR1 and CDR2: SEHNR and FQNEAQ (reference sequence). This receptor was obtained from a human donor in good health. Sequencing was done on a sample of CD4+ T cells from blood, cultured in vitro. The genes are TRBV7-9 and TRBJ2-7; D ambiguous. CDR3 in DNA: TGTGCCAGCAGCCCGAATGAGGTATCCTACGAGCAGTACTTC. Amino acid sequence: CASSPNEVSYEQYF.